The 22 T cell receptor beta chains reported below all come from one sample, sequenced in a study of blood T cell repertoires in COVID-19. Clones were sequenced by immunoSEQ multiplex PCR, and TCRdb holds only the in-frame ones, with some missing. The table lists 310,000 or so clones, around nine tenths of them singletons. The sequencing sample was made of PBMCs or T cells enriched from blood (not recorded which). The receptor set was obtained from a woman aged 25 to 45 who had recovered from COVID-19.

This rearrangement joins TRBV9 to TRBJ2-3; 7 bases line up with TRBD2. After removal of 7 bases from V and 2 bases from J, the junction contained 1 base not matched to a gene. Germline V CDR1 and CDR2: SGDLS, YYNGEE. The CDR3 is 12 residues long. The CDR3 sequence: CASGGVTDTQYF. The CDR3 nucleotides read TGTGCCAGCGGGGGGGTCACAGATACGCAGTATTTT.

This chain links TRBV19 with TRBJ1-1; perhaps TRBD1 as D (6 bases). The CDR3 is made up of 15 amino acids. V lost 5 bases to trimming and J lost 0 bases, with 13 bases between them. The germline gives CDR1 LNHDA, CDR2 SQIVND (reference sequence). This CDR3 is CASSPETGLNTEAFF. The DNA for the CDR3 is TGTGCCAGTAGTCCTGAGACAGGTTTGAACACTGAAGCTTTCTTT.

As for this clone: In this CDR3 the conserved last residue, phenylalanine or tryptophan, is missing, so a read error is likely. The DNA is left out, because the CDR3 cannot be placed on it with certainty; the CDR3 is given as TCRdb lists it. V and J are TRBV23-1 and TRBJ1-1; the table's D call of TRBD1 was not tested on the DNA. TRBV23-1 is treated as an ORF (open reading frame) with a function not yet certain. With termini counted, the CDR3 has 8 amino acids. CDR3 sequence: CASRRGTD.

This clone was seen ten or more times. The rearrangement links TRBV19 to TRBJ2-1, with D uncertain. V lost 8 bases and J lost 2, with 13 bases in between. Germline CDR1 LNHDA, CDR2 SQIVND (reference sequence). The CDR3 totals 14 residues. CDR3 nucleotides: TGTGCCAGTGGCGACACAGAACCCTACAATGAGCAGTTCTTC. Encoded protein: CASGDTEPYNEQFF.

The V call is TRBV9, the J call TRBJ2-2; D remains unclear. V dropped 4 bases and J dropped 3 bases, with 10 bases sitting between them. The CDR3 spans 14 residues. Germline-derived CDR1 and CDR2 are SGDLS and YYNGEE. CDR3 protein: CASSPGSDTGELFF. The CDR3 nucleotides read TGTGCCAGCAGCCCCGGAAGCGACACCGGGGAGCTGTTTTTT.

The genes are TRBV4-1 and TRBJ2-1; TRBD2 aligns across 7 bases. J lost 4 bases, V lost 0 bases, and 3 bases had no gene match. CDR1 MGHRA and CDR2 YSYEKL come from the germline V gene. The CDR3 is 15 amino acids. The CDR3 DNA is TGCGCCAGCAGCCAAGAACTAGCGCCTTACAATGAGCAGTTCTTC. Encoded protein: CASSQELAPYNEQFF.

This chain uses TRBV6-1 with TRBJ1-6; tentative D call: TRBD1 (6 bases). The CDR3 loop spans 16 amino acids. V lost 3 bases and J lost 13, with 22 bases in between. The germline gives CDR1 MNHNS, CDR2 SASEGT. DNA for the CDR3: TGTGCCAGCAGTGATGGAAAGGGGGGGACGGGAGGTCCCCTCCACTTT. It is translated as CASSDGKGGTGGPLHF.

The CDR3, as DNA: TGTGCCAGCAGACCCAAACCGGGGGGACGGAACTATGGCTACACCTTC. Protein sequence: CASRPKPGGRNYGYTF. The chain recombines TRBV5-8 with TRBJ1-2; perhaps TRBD1 as D (5 bases). The CDR3 totals 16 residues. Per the germline V gene, CDR1 is SGHTS and CDR2 is YDEGEE. The ends were cut back, 5 bases at V and 2 bases at J, with 19 bases in the middle.

The rearrangement uses TRBV14 and TRBJ2-1; 11 bases are a match to TRBD2. J gave up 12 bases and V 4 bases, and 11 bases lay outside the gene matches. The CDR3 has 15 amino acids. CDR1 and CDR2 (germline): SGHDN, FVKESK. CDR3 region: CASSRQAGLAGGQFF. The CDR3, as DNA: TGTGCCAGCAGCCGCCAGGCCGGGCTAGCGGGGGGGCAGTTCTTC.

The chain recombines TRBV19 with TRBJ2-3; 8 bases are shared with TRBD1. CDR3 length: 15 amino acids. The germline V gene has CDR1 LNHDA and CDR2 SQIVND (reference sequence). The V gene end was trimmed by 2 bases and the J gene end by 4 bases; junction bases not matched to a gene: 5. CDR3 coding DNA: TGTGCCAGTAGTATACAGGGGGCAGGGGCAGATACGCAGTATTTT. It specifies CASSIQGAGADTQYF.

This rearrangement joins TRBV2 to TRBJ2-2; 12 nucleotides line up with TRBD1. The CDR3 extends over 14 amino acids. After removal of 8 bases from V and 6 bases from J, the junction contained 4 bases not matched to a gene. Germline lookup yields CDR1 SNHLY and CDR2 FYNNEI. The CDR3 region has the DNA TGTGCCAGCGGGACAGGGGGCGCTGCCGGGGAGCTGTTTTTT. It is translated as CASGTGGAAGELFF.

The chain has TRBV30 and TRBJ1-2, with D possibly being TRBD1 (5 bases). V was trimmed by 2 bases and J by 5 bases, leaving 12 bases between them. The CDR3 is 13 amino acids. The germline CDR1 and CDR2 sequences are GTSNPN and SVGIG (reference sequence). The CDR3 sequence is CAWSPAGQYGYTF. Written as DNA, the CDR3 is TGTGCCTGGAGTCCCGCAGGGCAGTATGGCTACACCTTC. The full variable domain, in which reference TRBV30 and TRBJ1-2 provide the parts outside the CDR3, is SQTIHQWPATLVQPVGSPLSLECTVEGTSNPNLYWYRQAAGRGLQLLFYSVGIGQISSEVPQNLSASRPQDRQFILSSKKLLLSDSGFYLCAWSPAGQYGYTFGSGTRLTVV.

The chain combines TRBV19 with TRBJ2-2; D may be TRBD2 (5 bases). The CDR3 contains 16 residues. Germline assignment: CDR1 LNHDA and CDR2 SQIVND (reference sequence). With 2 bases removed from V and 4 bases from J, the gap between germline ends came to 14 bases. As DNA, the CDR3 is TGTGCCAGTAGTATACCATTCGGAGGTGGCACCGGGGAGCTGTTTTTT. Protein sequence: CASSIPFGGGTGELFF.

CDR3 DNA: TGTGCCAGCAGTGAACCACAAGGGGAGACAGGGGGCTACTACTACGAGCAGTACTTC. It is translated as CASSEPQGETGGYYYEQYF. The J gene is TRBJ2-7, the V gene TRBV2; 10 bases are shared with TRBD1. Germline CDR1 reads SNHLY; CDR2 reads FYNNEI. This CDR3 is 19 amino acids long. With V trimmed by 2 bases and J by 3 bases, 16 bases remained unmatched.

The chain links TRBV6-5 to TRBJ1-6, with 9 bases that match TRBD1. Losses at the gene ends were 5 bases for V and 8 bases for J; bases not matched to a gene: 7. Germline V lookup: CDR1 MNHEY, CDR2 SVGAGI. This CDR3 region has 15 residues. CDR3 residues: CASSRNRGQDSPLHF. CDR3 bases: TGTGCCAGCAGTCGAAACAGGGGGCAGGATTCACCCCTCCACTTT.

The J gene is TRBJ2-5, the V gene TRBV2; perhaps TRBD1 as D (6 bases). CDR1 and CDR2 (germline): SNHLY, FYNNEI. The CDR3 has 15 amino acids. Trimming took off 6 bases at V and 3 bases at J, with 17 bases between the two ends. CDR3: CASRTTGTRKETQYF. The CDR3 bases are TGTGCCAGCAGAACGACCGGGACACGTAAAGAGACCCAGTACTTC.

The chain has TRBV6-2 or TRBV6-3 and TRBJ1-3, with TRBD1 matching 8 bases. J was trimmed by 2 bases and V by 6 bases; bases with no gene match: 9. The CDR3 has 16 residues. Per germline, CDR1 MNHEY and CDR2 SVGEGT. CDR3 residues: CASSPHRDRTGNTIYF. The DNA for the CDR3 is TGTGCCAGCAGCCCACACCGGGACAGGACTGGAAACACCATATATTTT.

The J gene is TRBJ2-1, the V gene TRBV5-1, with D tentatively TRBD1 (6 bases). Germline CDR1 and CDR2: SGHRS and YFSETQ. The CDR3 is 16 residues long. Trimming shortened V by 2 bases and J by 0 bases, and 12 bases separated the two germline ends. The CDR3 loop is CASSFRTVSSYNEQFF. The CDR3 DNA reads TGCGCCAGCAGCTTCCGGACAGTCAGCTCCTACAATGAGCAGTTCTTC.

This chain joins TRBV5-6 and TRBJ1-6; the D is unclear. From germline, CDR1 is SGHDT and CDR2 YYEEEE. The V end was cut by 0 bases, the J end by 7 bases, with 11 bases between. The CDR3 runs to 15 residues. In DNA form, the CDR3 reads TGTGCCAGCAGCTTGGACGGCGGTCCGAATTCACCCCTCCACTTT. Protein product: CASSLDGGPNSPLHF.

This chain connects TRBV27 to TRBJ1-6, with 8 bases fitting TRBD1. The CDR3 covers 20 residues. V dropped 0 bases and J dropped 7; count of bases not matched to a gene: 17. Germline V CDR1 and CDR2: MNHEY, SMNVEV (reference sequence). This chain's CDR3 is CASSLSPTGTGTGVNSPLHF. The CDR3 bases are TGTGCCAGCAGTTTATCGCCAACGGGTACCGGGACAGGCGTCAATTCACCCCTCCACTTT.

The genes are TRBV5-1 and TRBJ1-5; unclear D gene. CDR3 size: 15 residues. Trimming took off 3 bases at V and 1 base at J, with 11 bases between the two ends. Germline V lookup: CDR1 SGHRS, CDR2 YFSETQ. CDR3 DNA sequence: TGCGCCAGCAGCTCCGGAGATATGAGCAATCAGCCCCAGCATTTT. As protein: CASSSGDMSNQPQHF.

The gene calls are TRBV27 and TRBJ1-2; D is perhaps TRBD1 (5 bases). The germline V and J ends were trimmed by 2 bases and 0 bases, with 10 bases remaining between them. The V gene's germline CDR1 is MNHEY and CDR2 SMNVEV (reference sequence). The CDR3 has 15 residues. CDR3 nucleotide sequence: TGTGCCAGCAGTTTAGCCGGCAGGGCTAACTATGGCTACACCTTC. Translating it yields CASSLAGRANYGYTF.